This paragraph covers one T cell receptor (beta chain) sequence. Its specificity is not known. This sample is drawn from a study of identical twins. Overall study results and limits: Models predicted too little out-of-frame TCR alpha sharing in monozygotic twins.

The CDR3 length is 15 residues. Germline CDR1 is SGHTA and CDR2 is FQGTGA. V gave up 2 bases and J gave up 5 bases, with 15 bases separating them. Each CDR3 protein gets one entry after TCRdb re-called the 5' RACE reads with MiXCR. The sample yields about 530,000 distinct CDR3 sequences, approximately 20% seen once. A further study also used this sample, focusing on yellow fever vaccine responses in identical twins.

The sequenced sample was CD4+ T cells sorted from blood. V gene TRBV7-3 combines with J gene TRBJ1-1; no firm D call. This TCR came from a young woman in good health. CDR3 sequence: CASSLAGVGMTEAFF. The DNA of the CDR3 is TGTGCCAGCAGCTTAGCCGGCGTAGGGATGACTGAAGCTTTCTTT.